This paragraph covers one T cell receptor beta chain sequence. Its antigen is still unknown. Base qualities were left out, and no much larger clone turns up one base away. The data were obtained in a study of shared clonotypes between healthy human individuals (dated by TCRdb to 2020 to 2021). Regarding the study in general: The cohort included three men and a couple of women between 18 and 49 years of age. Blood TCR repertoires of a handful of healthy adults were deeply sequenced to estimate repertoire size and the extent of clonotype sharing between individuals. To increase sequencing depth and limit assay-specific biases, different laboratories used diverse techniques to prepare libraries and sequence TCR repertoires. Each donor's leukapheresis produced roughly between roughly 0.85 and 10 billion PBMCs.

Summary of the overall study and its limitations: Pairwise subsampling indicated that sequencing depth was expected to affect the degree of clonotype sharing among donors. Sampling was restricted to blood, and TCR repertoires in tissues likely differ from the TCR repertoires found in blood. Because the study included a small number of donors, the genetic and exposure-history diversity represented was limited.

The donors were healthy, HIV-negative adults with no recently reported acute infections or vaccinations. All donors were Caucasian adults living in Nashville, Tennessee, USA. For unsorted samples, approximately 81 million PBMCs were counted, and genomic DNA was extracted using the QIAamp DNA Blood Mini kit. Blood was collected by leukapheresis, and PBMCs were isolated by Ficoll-Histopaque density gradient centrifugation and then cryopreserved in liquid nitrogen vapor phase. Using the deep immunoSEQ assay, TCR CDR3 regions were amplified from genomic DNA by multiplex PCR. Genomic DNA extracted from each cell subset was distributed evenly over all wells of several immunoSEQ 96-well plates, and each plate served as one replicate. Each replicate PCR for unsorted PBMC received around 330 ng genomic DNA, equal to tens of thousands of T cell genomes. Unsorted PBMC genomic DNA was sequenced across ten immunoSEQ deep assay plates. The purified libraries were quantified using a Qubit 3.0 fluorometer, sized with a Bioanalyzer 2100, and then quantified again using the KAPA Library Quantification kit. Each immunoSEQ 96-well plate was sequenced on its own single-read 150-cycle Illumina NextSeq 550 flow cell. The study's own analysis went as follows. The immunoSEQ output contained only junctional sequences without quality scores, so filtering could not match that applied to full-length reads. To assign V/J genes and CDR3, sequences were annotated using PyIR, a Python wrapper for IgBLAST v1.9, with IMGT germline references. Reads were removed for weak V/J assignments (E-value above 1e-6), missing CDR3, stop codons, out-of-frame junctions, or ambiguous translated residues. V3J clonotypes were defined by identical inferred V gene, J gene, and CDR3 amino acid sequence. The percentage overlap between two repertoires was calculated by dividing the number of shared unique clonotypes by the size of the smaller repertoire. Repertoire richness was assessed with RTK rarefaction, the Chao1 estimator, and Recon v2.1 estimates of unobserved clonotypes. In its TCRdb copy, this immuneACCESS table keeps in-frame sequences only and misses some clones. Where compared with another copy, unresolved V genes explain less than half of these, and the others have no known cause. V, J and clone size are those of that table, while D and trimming were read from the DNA. For this sample there are some 470,000 clones; over 60% appear just once. 10% to 15% of the sample goes to the ten largest clones.

The sequencing input was PBMCs. The receptor was isolated from a woman aged 40 to 49 in good health. Some clones in this sample may be carry-over from other donors' samples.

The CDR3 region has the sequence CAISAPSRGRPPSTDTQYF. The base sequence is TGTGCCATCAGTGCTCCATCCCGCGGTCGGCCCCCAAGCACAGATACGCAGTATTTT. The V gene is TRBV10-3 and the J gene is TRBJ2-3, with the D gene call left open. V and J are truncated by 4 bases and 0 bases respectively, leaving an intervening sequence of 23 bases. The germline V gene encodes CDR1 ENHRY and CDR2 SYGVKD. CDR3 length: 19 amino acids, cysteine to phenylalanine. Kept here is only the CDR3 DNA, which spans 57 bases and is read in frame from base 1.